These T cell receptor beta chains were read from a single sample in a study of shared clonotypes between healthy human individuals. The protocol was immunoSEQ multiplex PCR, while the TCRdb copy is restricted to in-frame clones and leaves out a portion. The data hold a few million clones, with roughly nine tenths observed a single time. Source material: naive CD4+ T cells sorted from blood. Receptors were obtained from a man between 18 and 35 years old in good health. CDR3s include the opening cysteine and the closing phenylalanine or tryptophan. Each record gives: V gene, J gene, D gene, clone size, CDR3 DNA, CDR3 protein. A D gene is named only where the DNA matches it firmly. Rows give clone size only sometimes, using once, few, many, or a class for an expanded clone.

v_gene: TRBV30
j_gene: TRBJ2-1
d_gene: NA
abundance: NA
CDR3nt: TGTGCCTGGAGTGCCCGTTGGGACAATGAGCAGTTCTTC
CDR3aa: CAWSARWDNEQFF

v_gene: TRBV14
j_gene: TRBJ1-2
d_gene: TRBD1
abundance: NA
CDR3nt: TGTGCCAGCAGCCGGGACAGGCGCTACCCGTCCTATGGCTACACCTTC
CDR3aa: CASSRDRRYPSYGYTF

v_gene: TRBV4-1
j_gene: TRBJ2-1
d_gene: NA
abundance: NA
CDR3nt: TGCGCCAGCAGCCAAGACGCTACGGGGGCGAGTTGGGATGAGCAGTTCTTC
CDR3aa: CASSQDATGASWDEQFF

v_gene: TRBV5-8
j_gene: TRBJ1-2
d_gene: NA
abundance: NA
CDR3nt: TGTGCCAGCAGAACACCCGCGGGGGGGGATTCGGATGGCTACACCTTC
CDR3aa: CASRTPAGGDSDGYTF

v_gene: TRBV18
j_gene: TRBJ1-2
d_gene: NA
abundance: NA
CDR3nt: TGTGCCAGCTCACCCGCGGGGGCAGCTAACTATGGCTACACCTTC
CDR3aa: CASSPAGAANYGYTF

v_gene: TRBV13
j_gene: TRBJ1-4
d_gene: NA
abundance: NA
CDR3nt: TGTGCCAGCAGCTTAGGTGGTGGTCGCATTGGATCCAGTCTCCAGGGTAATGAAAAACTGTTTTTT
CDR3aa: CASSLGGGRIGSSLQGNEKLFF

v_gene: TRBV18
j_gene: TRBJ2-7
d_gene: NA
abundance: NA
CDR3nt: TGTGCCAGCTCACCCCACTACGAGCAGTACTTC
CDR3aa: CASSPHYEQYF

v_gene: TRBV6-1
j_gene: TRBJ2-7
d_gene: TRBD1
abundance: NA
CDR3nt: TGTGCCAGCTCCGGACAGGGCCCGGGGGAGCAGTACTTC
CDR3aa: CASSGQGPGEQYF

v_gene: TRBV18
j_gene: TRBJ2-7
d_gene: NA
abundance: NA
CDR3nt: TGTGCCAGCTCACAAGGACTACTGGAATCCTACGAGCAGTACTTC
CDR3aa: CASSQGLLESYEQYF

v_gene: TRBV18
j_gene: TRBJ1-3
d_gene: NA
abundance: NA
CDR3nt: TGTGCCAGCTCACCTCCAGCAGGCGGAAACACCATATATTTT
CDR3aa: CASSPPAGGNTIYF

v_gene: TRBV4-3
j_gene: TRBJ1-2
d_gene: TRBD1
abundance: NA
CDR3nt: TGCGCCAGCAGCGAACAGGGGTCGGGGTATGGCTACACCTTC
CDR3aa: CASSEQGSGYGYTF

v_gene: TRBV9
j_gene: TRBJ1-2
d_gene: TRBD1
abundance: NA
CDR3nt: TGTGCCAGCAGCGTGGGGACAGATTTTAACTATGGCTACACCTTC
CDR3aa: CASSVGTDFNYGYTF

v_gene: TRBV30
j_gene: TRBJ1-1
d_gene: NA
abundance: once
CDR3nt: TGTGCCTGGACCCGGGCAGCGAACACTGAAGCTTTCTTT
CDR3aa: CAWTRAANTEAFF

v_gene: TRBV30
j_gene: TRBJ2-1
d_gene: NA
abundance: NA
CDR3nt: TGTGCCTGGACTCGGGACTCCTACAATGGGCAGTTCTTC
CDR3aa: CAWTRDSYNGQFF

v_gene: TRBV5-4
j_gene: TRBJ1-2
d_gene: NA
abundance: NA
CDR3nt: TGTGCCAGCAGCTTTCGGGGGCAGTTTCACTATGGCTACACCTTC
CDR3aa: CASSFRGQFHYGYTF

v_gene: TRBV6-5
j_gene: TRBJ1-6
d_gene: NA
abundance: NA
CDR3nt: TGTGCCAGCAGAGCGGCTAATTCACCCCTCCACTTT
CDR3aa: CASRAANSPLHF

v_gene: TRBV28
j_gene: TRBJ2-7
d_gene: NA
abundance: NA
CDR3nt: TGTGCCAGCAGCCTACAATCAGGGAGCTCCTACGAGCAGTACTTC
CDR3aa: CASSLQSGSSYEQYF

v_gene: TRBV5-1
j_gene: TRBJ2-5
d_gene: TRBD2
abundance: NA
CDR3nt: TGCGCCAGCACTAGCGGGGGAGGTGAGACCCAGTACTTC
CDR3aa: CASTSGGGETQYF

v_gene: TRBV18
j_gene: TRBJ2-3
d_gene: NA
abundance: NA
CDR3nt: TGTGCCAGCTCACCCTTAGAAATACACACAGATACGCAGTATTTT
CDR3aa: CASSPLEIHTDTQYF

v_gene: TRBV6-4
j_gene: TRBJ2-1
d_gene: TRBD2
abundance: NA
CDR3nt: TGTGCCAGCAATCCGTGGGGCGGGAGGAATAACAATGAGCAGTTCTTC
CDR3aa: CASNPWGGRNNNEQFF

v_gene: TRBV11-3
j_gene: TRBJ2-4
d_gene: NA
abundance: NA
CDR3nt: TGTGCCAGCAGCTTTTTAGGGGCCAAAAACATTCAGTACTTC
CDR3aa: CASSFLGAKNIQYF

v_gene: TRBV9
j_gene: TRBJ2-2
d_gene: NA
abundance: NA
CDR3nt: TGTGCCAGCAGCTTAGACACCGGGGAGCTGTTTTTT
CDR3aa: CASSLDTGELFF

v_gene: TRBV7-9
j_gene: TRBJ1-2
d_gene: NA
abundance: NA
CDR3nt: TGTGCCAGCATCAAACAGGGAGCTAACTATGGCTACACCTTC
CDR3aa: CASIKQGANYGYTF

v_gene: TRBV5-1
j_gene: TRBJ2-1
d_gene: NA
abundance: NA
CDR3nt: TGCGCCAGCAGGGCAACCGGGTCCTCCTACAATGAGCAGTTCTTC
CDR3aa: CASRATGSSYNEQFF

v_gene: TRBV19
j_gene: TRBJ2-5
d_gene: TRBD2
abundance: NA
CDR3nt: TGTGCCAGTAGTCCCGGGAGGGGGACGGAGACCCAGTACTTC
CDR3aa: CASSPGRGTETQYF

v_gene: TRBV7-9
j_gene: TRBJ1-2
d_gene: NA
abundance: NA
CDR3nt: TGTGCCGGCAGCCCCAGCGACGGCTACACCTTC
CDR3aa: CAGSPSDGYTF

v_gene: TRBV12-5
j_gene: TRBJ1-2
d_gene: TRBD1
abundance: NA
CDR3nt: TGTGCTAGTGGTTTTTCCGGGACAGGGGTAACCTATGGCTACACCTTC
CDR3aa: CASGFSGTGVTYGYTF

v_gene: TRBV5-1
j_gene: TRBJ1-5
d_gene: TRBD1
abundance: once
CDR3nt: TGCGCCAGCAGCCTCGGTGGGACAGGCGATAGCAATCAGCCCCAGCATTTT
CDR3aa: CASSLGGTGDSNQPQHF

v_gene: TRBV5-1
j_gene: TRBJ2-5
d_gene: TRBD2
abundance: NA
CDR3nt: TGCGCCAGCAGCTTGGTAGGACTAGCGTCCGAGACCCAGTACTTC
CDR3aa: CASSLVGLASETQYF

v_gene: TRBV6-1
j_gene: TRBJ2-4
d_gene: NA
abundance: NA
CDR3nt: TGTGCCAGCAGTTCGGACCTCCGGGGCATTCAGTACTTC
CDR3aa: CASSSDLRGIQYF

v_gene: TRBV12-5
j_gene: TRBJ2-5
d_gene: NA
abundance: NA
CDR3nt: TGTGCTAGTGCCGTGGCCGCAGAGACCCAGTACTTC
CDR3aa: CASAVAAETQYF

v_gene: TRBV29-1
j_gene: TRBJ1-4
d_gene: NA
abundance: few
CDR3nt: TGCAGCGCCTCAACTAATGAAAAACTGTTTTTT
CDR3aa: CSASTNEKLFF

v_gene: TRBV27
j_gene: TRBJ1-2
d_gene: NA
abundance: NA
CDR3nt: TGTGCCAGCAGACTCACACAGGGTCCTCATGGCTACACCTTC
CDR3aa: CASRLTQGPHGYTF

v_gene: TRBV7-9
j_gene: TRBJ2-4
d_gene: NA
abundance: once
CDR3nt: TGTGCCAGCAGCTCACTCCTCCGGGACACTCAGGACATTCAGTACTTC
CDR3aa: CASSSLLRDTQDIQYF

v_gene: TRBV7-9
j_gene: TRBJ1-6
d_gene: NA
abundance: NA
CDR3nt: TGTGCCAGCAGCTACGACGGCCAGAATAATTCACCCCTCCACTTT
CDR3aa: CASSYDGQNNSPLHF

v_gene: TRBV9
j_gene: TRBJ2-3
d_gene: NA
abundance: NA
CDR3nt: TGTGCCAGCAGTGAGACCCCGGATGGCACAGATACGCAGTATTTT
CDR3aa: CASSETPDGTDTQYF

v_gene: TRBV5-1
j_gene: TRBJ2-2
d_gene: NA
abundance: few
CDR3nt: TGCGCCAGCAGCTGGGGACAGAACACCGGGGAGCTGTTTTTT
CDR3aa: CASSWGQNTGELFF

v_gene: TRBV7-7
j_gene: TRBJ2-3
d_gene: NA
abundance: NA
CDR3nt: TGTGCTAGCAGCTTAGATCGAACAGATACGCAGTATTTT
CDR3aa: CASSLDRTDTQYF

v_gene: TRBV7-2
j_gene: TRBJ2-3
d_gene: NA
abundance: NA
CDR3nt: TGTGCCAGCAGCTTAGGTGTCACAGATACGCAGTATTTT
CDR3aa: CASSLGVTDTQYF

v_gene: TRBV10-3
j_gene: TRBJ2-2
d_gene: NA
abundance: once
CDR3nt: TGTGCCATCAGTGAGTCAGGCAGGGGGGGCACCGGGGAGCTGTTTTTT
CDR3aa: CAISESGRGGTGELFF

v_gene: TRBV2
j_gene: TRBJ1-6
d_gene: TRBD1
abundance: NA
CDR3nt: TGTGCCAGCAGTGAAGCGCTTCCGGGACAGGGAGATTCACCCCTCCACTTT
CDR3aa: CASSEALPGQGDSPLHF

v_gene: TRBV4-3
j_gene: TRBJ2-3
d_gene: TRBD2
abundance: NA
CDR3nt: TGCGCCAGCAGCCTGGGCGGGAGGGTAGATACGCAGTATTTT
CDR3aa: CASSLGGRVDTQYF

v_gene: TRBV29-1
j_gene: TRBJ2-7
d_gene: TRBD1
abundance: NA
CDR3nt: TGCAGCGCCGGACAGGGATTAGACTACGAGCAGTACTTC
CDR3aa: CSAGQGLDYEQYF

v_gene: TRBV6-1
j_gene: TRBJ1-5
d_gene: NA
abundance: NA
CDR3nt: TGTGCCAGCGGACGGGAACTGGGCAATCAGCCCCAGCATTTT
CDR3aa: CASGRELGNQPQHF

v_gene: TRBV27
j_gene: TRBJ2-3
d_gene: NA
abundance: NA
CDR3nt: TGTGCCAGCAGTTTGCGGAGCACAGATACGCAGTATTTT
CDR3aa: CASSLRSTDTQYF

v_gene: TRBV10-2
j_gene: TRBJ1-3
d_gene: NA
abundance: NA
CDR3nt: TGCGCCAGCAGTGCGTCCGGGACAGGAAACACCATATATTTT
CDR3aa: CASSASGTGNTIYF

v_gene: TRBV29-1
j_gene: TRBJ2-1
d_gene: NA
abundance: NA
CDR3nt: TGCAGCGCCGCCGGGTCCTCCTACAATGAGCAGTTCTTC
CDR3aa: CSAAGSSYNEQFF

v_gene: TRBV28
j_gene: TRBJ2-6
d_gene: NA
abundance: NA
CDR3nt: TGTGCCAGCAGTCGCCAGGGTTACGGGGCCAACGTCCTGACTTTC
CDR3aa: CASSRQGYGANVLTF

v_gene: TRBV18
j_gene: TRBJ2-3
d_gene: TRBD2
abundance: NA
CDR3nt: TGTGCCAGCTCACCCCAGCGGGAGGTTTGGACAGATACGCAGTATTTT
CDR3aa: CASSPQREVWTDTQYF